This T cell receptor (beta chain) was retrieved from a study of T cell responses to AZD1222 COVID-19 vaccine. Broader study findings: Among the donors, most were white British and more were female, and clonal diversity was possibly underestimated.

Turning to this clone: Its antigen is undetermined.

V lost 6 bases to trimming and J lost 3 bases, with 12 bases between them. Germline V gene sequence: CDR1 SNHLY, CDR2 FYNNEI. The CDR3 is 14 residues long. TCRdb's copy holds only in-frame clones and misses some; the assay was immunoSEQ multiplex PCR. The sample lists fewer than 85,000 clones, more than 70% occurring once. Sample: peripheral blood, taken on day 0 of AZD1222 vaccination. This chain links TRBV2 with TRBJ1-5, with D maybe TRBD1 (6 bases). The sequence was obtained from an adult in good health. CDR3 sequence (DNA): TGTGCCAGCAGGGAGGGGGGCTTCAATCAGCCCCAGCATTTT. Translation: CASREGGFNQPQHF.